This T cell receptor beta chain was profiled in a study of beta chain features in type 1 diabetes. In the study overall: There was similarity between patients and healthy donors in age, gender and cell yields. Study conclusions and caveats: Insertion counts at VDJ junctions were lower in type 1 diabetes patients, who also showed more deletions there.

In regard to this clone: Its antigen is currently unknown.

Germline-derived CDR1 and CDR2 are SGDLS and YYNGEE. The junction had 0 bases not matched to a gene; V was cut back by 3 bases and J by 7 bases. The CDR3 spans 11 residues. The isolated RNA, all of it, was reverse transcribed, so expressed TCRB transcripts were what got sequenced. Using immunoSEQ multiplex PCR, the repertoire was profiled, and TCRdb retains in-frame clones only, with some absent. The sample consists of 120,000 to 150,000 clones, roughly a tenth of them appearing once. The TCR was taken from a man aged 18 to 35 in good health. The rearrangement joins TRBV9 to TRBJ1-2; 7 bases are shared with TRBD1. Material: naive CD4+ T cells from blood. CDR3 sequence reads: CASSDRGGYTF. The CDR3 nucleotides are TGTGCCAGCAGCGACAGGGGTGGCTACACCTTC.